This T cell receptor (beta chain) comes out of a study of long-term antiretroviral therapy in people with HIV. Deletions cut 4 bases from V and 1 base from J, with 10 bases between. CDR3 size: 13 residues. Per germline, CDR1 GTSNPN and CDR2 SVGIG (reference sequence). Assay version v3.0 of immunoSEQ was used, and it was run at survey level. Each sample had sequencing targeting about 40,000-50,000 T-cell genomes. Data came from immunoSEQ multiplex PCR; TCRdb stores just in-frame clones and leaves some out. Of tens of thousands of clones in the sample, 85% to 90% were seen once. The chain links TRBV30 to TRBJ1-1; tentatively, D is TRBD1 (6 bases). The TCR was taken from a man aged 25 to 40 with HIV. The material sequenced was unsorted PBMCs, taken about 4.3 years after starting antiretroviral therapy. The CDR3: CAWTVRGNTEAFF. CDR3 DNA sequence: TGTGCCTGGACGGTCAGGGGGAACACTGAAGCTTTCTTT.